This T cell receptor (beta chain) was observed in a study of cytomegalovirus exposure and HLA in healthy donors. Study observations and caveats: Prior analysis indicated that the majority of TCR beta V segments exhibited productivity approximately 87% or approximately 30% of the time.

Comment on this clone: No antigen is known for it.

A multiplex PCR was run with 60 Vbeta primers and 13 Jbeta primers. Repertoires were generated with immunoSEQ multiplex PCR, while TCRdb's copy carries only in-frame clones and drops some. The sample shows about 130,000 clones, over 65% of them seen only once. The CDR3 has 17 amino acids. J was trimmed by 1 base and V by 1 base; bases with no gene match: 8. Germline V gene lookup returns CDR1 SGHVS and CDR2 FNYEAQ. Sequenced sample: PBMCs. The rearrangement links TRBV7-6 to TRBJ2-3, with TRBD2 matching 7 bases. The receptor comes from a young man in good health and CMV-seropositive. CDR3 in amino acids: CASSLERSSGRTDTQYF. The CDR3 DNA reads TGTGCCAGCAGCTTAGAACGGAGTAGCGGGCGCACAGATACGCAGTATTTT.